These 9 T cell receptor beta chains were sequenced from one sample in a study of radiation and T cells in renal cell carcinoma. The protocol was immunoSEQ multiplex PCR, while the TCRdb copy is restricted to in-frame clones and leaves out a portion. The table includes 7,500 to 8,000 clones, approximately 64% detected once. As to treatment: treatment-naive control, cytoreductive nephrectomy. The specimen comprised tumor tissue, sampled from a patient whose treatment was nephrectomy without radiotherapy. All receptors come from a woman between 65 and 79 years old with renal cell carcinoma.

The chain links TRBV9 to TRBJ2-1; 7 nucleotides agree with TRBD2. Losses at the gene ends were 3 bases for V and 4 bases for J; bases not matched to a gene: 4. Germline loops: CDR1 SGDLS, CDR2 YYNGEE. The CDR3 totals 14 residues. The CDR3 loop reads CASSAAAGYNEQFF. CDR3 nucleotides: TGTGCCAGCAGCGCGGCAGCGGGATACAATGAGCAGTTCTTC.

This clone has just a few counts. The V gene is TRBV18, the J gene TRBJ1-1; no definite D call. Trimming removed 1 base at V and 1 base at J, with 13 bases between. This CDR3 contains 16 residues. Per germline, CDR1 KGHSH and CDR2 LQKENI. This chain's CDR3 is CASSPLPVSPNTEAFF. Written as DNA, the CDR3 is TGTGCCAGCTCACCACTGCCGGTTTCCCCGAACACTGAAGCTTTCTTT.

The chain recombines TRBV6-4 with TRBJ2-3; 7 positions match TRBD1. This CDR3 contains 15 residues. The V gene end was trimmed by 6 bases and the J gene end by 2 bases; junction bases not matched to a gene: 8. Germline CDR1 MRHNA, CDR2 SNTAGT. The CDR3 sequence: CASRGGSGSTDTQYF. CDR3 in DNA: TGTGCCAGCAGAGGGGGCAGCGGTTCCACAGATACGCAGTATTTT.

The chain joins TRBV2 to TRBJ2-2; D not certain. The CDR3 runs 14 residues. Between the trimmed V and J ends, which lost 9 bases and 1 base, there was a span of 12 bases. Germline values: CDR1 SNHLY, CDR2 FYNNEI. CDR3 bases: TGTGCCAGTAGTAGTGGTGTGAACACCGGGGAGCTGTTTTTT. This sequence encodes CASSSGVNTGELFF.

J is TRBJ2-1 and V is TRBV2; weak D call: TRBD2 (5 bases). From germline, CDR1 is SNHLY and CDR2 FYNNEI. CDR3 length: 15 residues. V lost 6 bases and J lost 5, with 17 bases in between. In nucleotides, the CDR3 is TGTGCCAGCAGGGCAGGATACGGGATGAACAATGAGCAGTTCTTC. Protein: CASRAGYGMNNEQFF.

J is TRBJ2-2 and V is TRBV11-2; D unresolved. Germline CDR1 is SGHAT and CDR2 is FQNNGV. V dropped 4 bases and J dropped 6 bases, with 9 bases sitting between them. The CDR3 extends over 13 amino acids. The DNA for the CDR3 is TGTGCCAGCAGCTGGATCTCGTCCGGGGAGCTGTTTTTT. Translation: CASSWISSGELFF.

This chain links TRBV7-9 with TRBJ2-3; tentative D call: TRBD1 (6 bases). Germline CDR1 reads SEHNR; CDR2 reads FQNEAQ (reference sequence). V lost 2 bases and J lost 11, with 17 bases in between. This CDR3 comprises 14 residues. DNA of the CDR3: TGTGCCAGCAGCTTAAGGACAGAGACCCTAGGGCAGTATTTT. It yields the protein CASSLRTETLGQYF.

The CDR3 DNA reads TGTGCCAGCAGCTTCCTAGCGGGGGGGCGGGATGAGCAGTTCTTC. Its translation: CASSFLAGGRDEQFF. The V and J genes are TRBV7-9 and TRBJ2-1, with 12 bases matching TRBD2. The J segment lost 8 bases and the V segment lost 3 bases, leaving 5 bases of the junction unmatched. Germline V gene data show CDR1 as SEHNR and CDR2 as FQNEAQ (reference sequence). The CDR3 is made up of 15 amino acids.

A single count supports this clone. This CDR3 reads CAISPTSYGYTF. CDR3 DNA sequence: TGTGCCATCAGCCCTACGAGTTATGGCTACACCTTC. V is TRBV10-3 and J is TRBJ1-2; no reliable D call. The germline V gene has CDR1 ENHRY and CDR2 SYGVKD. V lost 6 bases and J 5 bases, leaving 10 bases between the germline ends. The CDR3 has 12 residues.